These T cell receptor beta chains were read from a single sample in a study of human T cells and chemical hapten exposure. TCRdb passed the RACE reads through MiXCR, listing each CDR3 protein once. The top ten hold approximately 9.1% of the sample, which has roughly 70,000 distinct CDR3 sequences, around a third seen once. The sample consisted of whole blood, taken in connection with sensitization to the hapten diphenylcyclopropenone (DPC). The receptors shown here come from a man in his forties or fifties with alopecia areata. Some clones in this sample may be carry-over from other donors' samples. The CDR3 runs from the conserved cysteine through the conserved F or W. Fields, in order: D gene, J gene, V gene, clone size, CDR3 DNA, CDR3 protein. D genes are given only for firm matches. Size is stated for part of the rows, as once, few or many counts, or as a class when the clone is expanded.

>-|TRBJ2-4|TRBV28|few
TGTGCCAGCATCGATTCGCCGGCCAAAAACATTCAGTACTTC
CASIDSPAKNIQYF
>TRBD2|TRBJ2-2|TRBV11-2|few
TGTGCCAGCAGCCACGCCGTGCGGGGGAGGTACACCGGGGAGCTGTTTTTT
CASSHAVRGRYTGELFF
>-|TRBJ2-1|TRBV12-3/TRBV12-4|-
TGTGCCAGCAGTTTAGCGGGGGGCGATGAGCAGTTCTTC
CASSLAGGDEQFF
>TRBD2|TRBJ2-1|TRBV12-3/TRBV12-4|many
TGTGCCAGCAGTCCATGGGGATCTCCCCGGGAGGACAATGAGCAGTTCTTC
CASSPWGSPREDNEQFF
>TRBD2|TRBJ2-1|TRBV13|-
TGTGCCAGCAGCTTACCTTCTAGCGGGTCTGCGAATGAGCAGTTCTTC
CASSLPSSGSANEQFF
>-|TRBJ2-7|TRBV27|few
TGTGCCAGCAGAGATTCTTCCTACGAGCAGTACTTC
CASRDSSYEQYF
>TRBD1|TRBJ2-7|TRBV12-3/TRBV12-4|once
TGTGCCAGCAGTTTGGGCGGGACAGGGCACGGCGAGCAGTACTTC
CASSLGGTGHGEQYF
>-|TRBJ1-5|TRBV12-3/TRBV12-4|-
TGTGCCAGCAAACGCCAGGGTTTGGGCAATCAGCCCCAGCATTTT
CASKRQGLGNQPQHF
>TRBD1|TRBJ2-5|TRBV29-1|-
TGCAGCGTTCACCCACAGGGGGCGTCGACCCAGTACTTC
CSVHPQGASTQYF
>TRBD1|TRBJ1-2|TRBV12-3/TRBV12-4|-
TGTGCCAGCAGTTTCGGGACAGGGGGTGGCTACACCTTC
CASSFGTGGGYTF
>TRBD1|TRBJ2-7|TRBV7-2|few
TGTGCCAGCAGCCCCGACAGGGGACCTTACGAGCAGTACTTC
CASSPDRGPYEQYF
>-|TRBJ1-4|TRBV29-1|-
TGCAGCGCCCAAGACGCGGGAGGGTTGCGTTTT
CSAQDAGGLRF
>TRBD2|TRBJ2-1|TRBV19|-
TGTGCCACTACCCTAGCGGGAGCATTTTACAATGAGCAGTTCTTC
CATTLAGAFYNEQFF
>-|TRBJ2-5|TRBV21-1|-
TGTGCCAGCAGCAAGAGTAGTGGATACTACCAAGAGACCCAGTACTTC
CASSKSSGYYQETQYF
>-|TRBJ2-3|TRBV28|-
TGTGCCAGCAGTATAGGGGTTTCAGATACGCAGTATTTT
CASSIGVSDTQYF
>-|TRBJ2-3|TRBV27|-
TGTGCCAGCAGTTTATCTGGGCGAGGCACAGATACGCAGTATTTT
CASSLSGRGTDTQYF
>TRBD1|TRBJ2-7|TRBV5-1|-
TGCGCCAGCAGTTCGACGACAGGGGCCCACCACGAGCAGTACTTC
CASSSTTGAHHEQYF
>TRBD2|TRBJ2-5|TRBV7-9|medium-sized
TGTGCCAGCAGCGAAGGACTAGCGGAAATAACCCAGTACTTC
CASSEGLAEITQYF
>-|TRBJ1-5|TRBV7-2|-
TGTGCCAGCAGCCTCATCCGAGGCGGTAATCAGCCCCAGCATTTT
CASSLIRGGNQPQHF
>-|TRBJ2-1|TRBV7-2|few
TGTGCCAGCACCCTATCCGGGCTCCCTGAGCAGTTCTTC
CASTLSGLPEQFF
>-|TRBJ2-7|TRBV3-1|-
TGTGCCAGCAGCCCCGGGGGCCGTGAGGGACTACCTTTCAACGAGCAGTACTTC
CASSPGGREGLPFNEQYF
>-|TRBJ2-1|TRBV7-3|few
TGTGCCAGCAGTTTAGGGGGATTCTACAATGAGCAGTTCTTC
CASSLGGFYNEQFF
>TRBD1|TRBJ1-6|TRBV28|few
TGTGCCAGCATTGCAGGGGGTTCCTATAATTCACCCCTCCACTTT
CASIAGGSYNSPLHF
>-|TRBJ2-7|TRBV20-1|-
TGCAGTGCTAGGACCCACGCGCAGTACTTC
CSARTHAQYF
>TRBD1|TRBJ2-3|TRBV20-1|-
TGCAGTGCTAGGGGGACAGGTTCAAATACGCAGTATTTT
CSARGTGSNTQYF
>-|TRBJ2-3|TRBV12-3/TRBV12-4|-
TGTGCCAGCACCTCCCGGTGGCGGTACACAGATACGCAGTATTTT
CASTSRWRYTDTQYF
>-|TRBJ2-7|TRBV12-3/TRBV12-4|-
TGTGCCAGCGGGACGGCAAAAGCCCACGAGCAGTACTTC
CASGTAKAHEQYF
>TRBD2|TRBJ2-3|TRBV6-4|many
TGTGCCAGCAGTGAAGCGGGAGGCACAGATACGCAGTATTTT
CASSEAGGTDTQYF
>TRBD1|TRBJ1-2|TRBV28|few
TGTGCCAGCAGTTTCATAAGGGGGCAGGGCTATGGCTACACCTTC
CASSFIRGQGYGYTF
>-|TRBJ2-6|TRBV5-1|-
TGCGCCAGCAGCGCGGGTAACTCTGGGGCCAACGTCCTGACTTTC
CASSAGNSGANVLTF
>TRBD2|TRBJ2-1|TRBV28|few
TGTGCCAGCAGTTTATTTGGAGAGTGGGCGGGAGGGCCCGTCGGAAACAATGAGCAGTTCTTC
CASSLFGEWAGGPVGNNEQFF
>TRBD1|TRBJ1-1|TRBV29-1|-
TGCAGCGGACAGGGTTGGGGGTCGACTGAAGCTTTCTTT
CSGQGWGSTEAFF
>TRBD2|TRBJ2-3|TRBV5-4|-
TGTGCCAGCAGCTACTCTAGCGGCGCAGATACGCAGTATTTT
CASSYSSGADTQYF
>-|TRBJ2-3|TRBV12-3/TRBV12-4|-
TGTGCCAGCAGGCCCTTAAGACAGTCCCATGATACGCAGTATTTT
CASRPLRQSHDTQYF
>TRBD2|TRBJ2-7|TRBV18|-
TGTGCCAGCTCACCCGGGGGAGGGCCCTACGAGCAGTACTTC
CASSPGGGPYEQYF
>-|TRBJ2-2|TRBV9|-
TGTGCCAGAGGCAGGGGAGGGACCGGGGAGCTGTTTTTT
CARGRGGTGELFF
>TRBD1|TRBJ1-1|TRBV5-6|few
TGTGCCAGCAGTTTGACAGGGCGCACTGAAGCTTTCTTT
CASSLTGRTEAFF
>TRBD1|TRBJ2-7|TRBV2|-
TGTGCCAGCACCCGACAGGGGCGGTACGAGCAGTACTTC
CASTRQGRYEQYF
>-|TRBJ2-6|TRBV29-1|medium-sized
TGCAGCGTAAGGGTCCTCAAGGGGGGGGGGGCCAACGTCCTGACTTTC
CSVRVLKGGGANVLTF
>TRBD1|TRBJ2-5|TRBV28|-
TGTGCCAGCAGTTTGGGACAGGGGGTTGAGACCCAGTACTTC
CASSLGQGVETQYF
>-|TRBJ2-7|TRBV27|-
TGTGCCAGCAGTTTAACGGACAGCCCGCTCTACGAGCAGTACTTC
CASSLTDSPLYEQYF
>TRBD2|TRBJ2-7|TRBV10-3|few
TGTGCCATCAGTGAGTCTGGACTAGGTTACGAGCAGTACTTC
CAISESGLGYEQYF
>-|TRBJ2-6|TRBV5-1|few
TGCGCCAGCCGCACTGGGGACGGGGCCAACGTCCTGACTTTC
CASRTGDGANVLTF
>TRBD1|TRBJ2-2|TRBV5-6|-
TGTGCCAGCAGCCGACAGGGGATGAACACCGGGGAGCTGTTTTTT
CASSRQGMNTGELFF
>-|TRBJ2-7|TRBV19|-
TGTGCCAGTAGTAGACGGGGGATCGAGCAGTACTTC
CASSRRGIEQYF
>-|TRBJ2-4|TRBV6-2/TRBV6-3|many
TGTGCCACCCTCTGGCGACTCAAAAACATTCAGTACTTC
CATLWRLKNIQYF
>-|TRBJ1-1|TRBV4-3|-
TGCGCCAGCAGCCAAACTGGGACCGCCGCGGAAGCTTTCTTT
CASSQTGTAAEAFF
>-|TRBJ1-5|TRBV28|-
TGTGCCAGCAGTCCCCAAGGGCCCGCCAATCAGCCCCAGCATTTT
CASSPQGPANQPQHF